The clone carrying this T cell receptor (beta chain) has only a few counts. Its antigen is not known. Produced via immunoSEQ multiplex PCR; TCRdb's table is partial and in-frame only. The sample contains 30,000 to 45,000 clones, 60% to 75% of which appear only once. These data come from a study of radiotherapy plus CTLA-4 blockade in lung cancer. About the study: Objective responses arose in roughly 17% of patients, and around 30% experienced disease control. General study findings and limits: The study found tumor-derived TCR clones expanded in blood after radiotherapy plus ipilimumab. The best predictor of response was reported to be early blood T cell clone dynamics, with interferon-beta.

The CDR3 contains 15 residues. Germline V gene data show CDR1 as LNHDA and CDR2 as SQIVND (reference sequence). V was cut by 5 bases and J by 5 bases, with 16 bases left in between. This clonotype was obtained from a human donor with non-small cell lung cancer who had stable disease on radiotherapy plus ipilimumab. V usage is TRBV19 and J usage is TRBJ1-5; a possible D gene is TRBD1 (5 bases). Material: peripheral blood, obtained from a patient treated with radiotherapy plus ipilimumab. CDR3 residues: CASSYSVQGHQPQHF. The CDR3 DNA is TGTGCCAGTAGTTATTCGGTCCAGGGTCATCAGCCCCAGCATTTT.